The T cell receptor (beta chain) under discussion was sequenced for a study of early T cells in non-severe SARS-CoV-2 infection. Study outcomes and limitations: Matching against VDJdb likely underestimated virus-specific expansions, favoring anti-spike CD8.

TCRdb called the 5' RACE reads again in MiXCR, with one record for every CDR3 protein. The profile shows 40,000 to 50,000 distinct CDR3 sequences, roughly 7.1% of them singletons. This clonotype appeared a few times. Its antigen remains unknown. Germline CDR1 MNHNS, CDR2 SASEGT. With 6 bases removed from V and 3 bases from J, the gap between germline ends came to 9 bases. The CDR3 loop spans 12 amino acids. Sequenced material: whole blood. The gene calls are TRBV6-1 and TRBJ2-7; D is perhaps TRBD1 (6 bases). The clonotype comes from an adult who was a healthcare worker with PCR-confirmed SARS-CoV-2 infection or an uninfected control (not recorded which). The CDR3 sequence: CASRRQVYEQYF. The CDR3, as DNA: TGTGCCAGCAGGAGACAGGTCTACGAGCAGTACTTC.